A few counts support the clone carrying this T cell receptor beta chain. Its target is unknown. Patients who underwent sequencing had shown CD8+CD57+ cell expansion by flow cytometry. Every patient was diagnosed with severe acquired aplastic anemia. Patients had not yet gotten any therapy when their blood was taken for sampling. CDR1 is GTSNPN, CDR2 SVGIG, per germline (reference sequence). V lost 0 bases, J lost 1 base, and 6 bases lay in between. The CDR3 consists of 14 residues. The data are from a study of CD8+CD57+ T cells in acquired aplastic anemia. Whole-study findings and limits: In CD8+ cells, Simpson's diversity showed no significant difference between patients and controls.

Profiling that covered TCR beta VDJ and CDR3 relied on genomic DNA as its template. TCRdb passed the reads through MiXCR, listing each CDR3 protein once. Of fewer than 250,000 distinct CDR3 sequences in the sample, around half were seen once. This clonotype was obtained from a human donor with aplastic anemia. This chain joins TRBV30 and TRBJ2-2; D gene ambiguous. Sequencing used sorted CD4+, CD8+, or CD8+CD57+ T cells (not recorded which) from PBMCs. The CDR3 DNA reads as TGTGCCTGGAGTGTCCTCAGGAACACCGGGGAGCTGTTTTTT. This gives the protein CAWSVLRNTGELFF.